A single sample gave rise to the 20 T cell receptor beta chains below, sequenced in a study of blood T cell repertoires in COVID-19. Profiling relied on immunoSEQ multiplex PCR, and the TCRdb table lists in-frame clones only, not all of them. The repertoire holds over 200,000 clones, with approximately 81% as singletons. Sequencing was done on a sample of peripheral blood. The receptors here all came from a woman aged 80 or over with active or convalescent COVID-19.

The chain employs TRBV28 and TRBJ2-7, with D tentatively TRBD1 (6 bases). The CDR3 is 15 residues long. Germline V CDR1 and CDR2: MDHEN, SYDVKM. Trimming removed 4 bases at V and 6 bases at J, with 19 bases between. The CDR3 DNA follows: TGTGCCAGCAGTTCACTGACAGGCGGCCGAACCGAGCAGTACTTC. It translates to CASSSLTGGRTEQYF.

The genes are TRBV11-3 and TRBJ2-5, with a weak D call TRBD2 (6 bases). The CDR3 is made up of 15 amino acids. V dropped 5 bases and J dropped 4 bases, with 17 bases sitting between them. Germline V gene sequence: CDR1 SGHNT, CDR2 YENEEA. CDR3 residues: CASSRNGRLGETQYF. The CDR3 bases are TGTGCCAGCAGCCGTAATGGGAGGTTGGGAGAGACCCAGTACTTC.

This chain uses TRBV7-8 with TRBJ1-1; TRBD1 matches at 9 bases. V was pared by 5 bases and J by 4 bases, with 8 bases of the junction left unmatched. The CDR3 has 15 amino acids. The germline CDR1 and CDR2 sequences are SGHVS and FQNEAQ. The CDR3: CASSARDRVITEAFF. DNA of the CDR3: TGTGCCAGCAGCGCCCGGGACAGGGTAATCACTGAAGCTTTCTTT.

The chain uses TRBV15 and TRBJ1-3; no firm D call. The germline V gene has CDR1 LNHNV and CDR2 YYDKDF (reference sequence). This CDR3 comprises 16 residues. Trimming cost V 1 base and J 3 bases, with 13 bases left between them. The CDR3, as DNA: TGTGCCACCAGCAGAGCCCCAACAGAGTTTGGAAACACCATATATTTT. Translated, it gives CATSRAPTEFGNTIYF. The full variable domain, completed using reference TRBV15 and TRBJ1-3, is DAMVIQNPRYQVTQFGKPVTLSCSQTLNHNVMYWYQQKSSQAPKLLFHYYDKDFNNEADTPDNFQSRRPNTSFCFLDIRSPGLGDTAMYLCATSRAPTEFGNTIYFGEGSWLTVV.

The rearrangement links TRBV24-1 to TRBJ1-2, with 10 bases aligning to TRBD1. The V and J ends lost 8 bases and 7 bases, in that order; junction bases with no gene match: 6. The CDR3 consists of 13 residues. Germline V CDR1 and CDR2: KGHDR, SFDVKD. The CDR3 is CATTGTGEIGYTF. The CDR3 DNA reads TGTGCCACCACCGGGACAGGGGAGATTGGCTACACCTTC.

The chain is built from TRBV29-1 and TRBJ2-7, with D possibly TRBD1 on 6 matching bases. Germline V CDR1 and CDR2: SQVTM, ANQGSEA. The V end lost 4 bases, the J end lost 7 bases, and 26 bases lay between the germline ends. The CDR3 covers 16 residues. CDR3 residues: CSVGVVYGTLKGEQYF. CDR3 sequence (DNA): TGCAGCGTTGGGGTGGTTTATGGGACACTAAAGGGTGAGCAGTACTTC.

The rearrangement uses TRBV19 and TRBJ2-1; 8 nucleotides align to TRBD1. The CDR3 contains 17 residues. With V trimmed by 5 bases and J by 5 bases, 14 bases remained unmatched. Per the germline V gene, CDR1 is LNHDA and CDR2 is SQIVND (reference sequence). CDR3 residues: CASSPDRGTRIDNEQFF. The CDR3 DNA follows: TGTGCCAGTAGTCCAGACAGGGGTACGCGGATCGACAATGAGCAGTTCTTC.

The chain uses TRBV7-2 and TRBJ2-3, with 8 positions matching TRBD2. The germline V gene has CDR1 SGHTA and CDR2 FQGNSA. The CDR3 runs 16 residues. The V gene end was trimmed by 4 bases and the J gene end by 0 bases; junction bases not matched to a gene: 6. CDR3 loop: CASSWRGDGSTDTQYF. In nucleotides, the CDR3 is TGTGCCAGCAGCTGGCGGGGGGATGGGAGCACAGATACGCAGTATTTT. The full variable domain, completed using reference TRBV7-2 and TRBJ2-3, is GAGVSQSPSNKVTEKGKDVELRCDPISGHTALYWYRQSLGQGLEFLIYFQGNSAPDKSGLPSDRFSAERTGGSVSTLTIQRTQQEDSAVYLCASSWRGDGSTDTQYFGPGTRLTVL.

For this clone: The same CDR3 can be traced to other DNA sequences in this sample. The V gene is TRBV5-1, the J gene TRBJ2-7, with TRBD1 as a possible D gene (6 bases). Germline V gene data show CDR1 as SGHRS and CDR2 as YFSETQ. The CDR3 runs 13 residues. V lost 2 bases to trimming and J lost 0 bases, with 6 bases between them. CDR3 sequence reads: CASSLQGSYEQYF. CDR3 nucleotides: TGCGCCAGCAGCTTACAGGGCTCCTACGAGCAGTACTTC.

V gene TRBV2 combines with J gene TRBJ1-6; TRBD1 matches 9 bases. The germline CDR1 and CDR2 sequences are SNHLY and FYNNEI. The trim removed 7 bases at V and 7 bases at J, leaving 8 bases unmatched. The CDR3 has 15 residues. The CDR3, as DNA: TGTGCCAGCACCCCGGGACAGGGAGGCAATTCACCCCTCCACTTT. It is translated as CASTPGQGGNSPLHF.

The chain combines TRBV9 with TRBJ1-4; D unresolved. V lost 0 bases and J 7 bases, leaving 10 bases between the germline ends. From germline, CDR1 is SGDLS and CDR2 YYNGEE. The CDR3 runs to 14 residues. The CDR3 protein is CASSVGLRGEKLFF. CDR3 in DNA: TGTGCCAGCAGCGTAGGGCTCCGGGGTGAAAAACTGTTTTTT.

This rearrangement joins TRBV6-6 to TRBJ1-1; possibly TRBD1 for D (6 bases). The CDR3 length is 14 residues. V dropped 2 bases and J dropped 4 bases, with 11 bases sitting between them. Germline CDR1 reads MNHNY; CDR2 reads SVGAGI (reference sequence). CDR3 loop: CASSYQTGPTEAFF. CDR3 coding DNA: TGTGCCAGCAGTTACCAAACAGGGCCCACTGAAGCTTTCTTT.

This chain links TRBV7-2 with TRBJ2-5; the match to TRBD1 covers 8 bases. The V gene end was trimmed by 5 bases and the J gene end by 7 bases; junction bases not matched to a gene: 6. Germline CDR1 and CDR2: SGHTA and FQGNSA. The CDR3 covers 13 residues. DNA for the CDR3: TGTGCCAGCAGCCAGGACAGGGTCGGGACCCAGTACTTC. This codes for CASSQDRVGTQYF.

J is TRBJ2-7 and V is TRBV25-1, with 10 bases that match TRBD1. CDR1 and CDR2 from the germline V gene are MGHDK and SYGVNS. The CDR3 runs to 15 residues. The junction had 4 bases not matched to a gene; V was cut back by 2 bases and J by 3 bases. The CDR3 here is CASSEETGGDYEQYF. The DNA for the CDR3 is TGTGCCAGCAGTGAAGAGACAGGGGGCGACTACGAGCAGTACTTC.

The J gene is TRBJ2-3, the V gene TRBV27; TRBD2 matches 10 bases. Per the germline V gene, CDR1 is MNHEY and CDR2 is SMNVEV (reference sequence). The CDR3 covers 15 residues. After removal of 5 bases from V and 10 bases from J, the junction contained 12 bases not matched to a gene. This chain's CDR3 is CASSPTSGARVSQYF. CDR3 DNA: TGTGCCAGCAGTCCAACTAGCGGGGCCCGCGTTTCGCAGTATTTT.

The rearrangement joins TRBV18 to TRBJ1-2; a weak D match, TRBD1 (5 bases). V lost 6 bases to trimming and J lost 5 bases, with 19 bases between them. CDR3 size: 15 residues. CDR1 KGHSH and CDR2 LQKENI come from the germline V gene. CDR3 sequence reads: CASSPVDSQMYGYTF. CDR3 DNA: TGTGCCAGCTCCCCAGTAGACAGTCAAATGTATGGCTACACCTTC.

The rearrangement joins TRBV15 to TRBJ1-5; 7 nucleotides agree with TRBD1. This CDR3 spans 15 amino acids. CDR1 and CDR2 (germline): LNHNV, YYDKDF (reference sequence). V lost 3 bases, J lost 5 bases, and 7 bases stayed unmatched. CDR3 nucleotides: TGTGCCACCAGCAGGAGGGACAGTTGGGATCAGCCCCAGCATTTT. It is translated as CATSRRDSWDQPQHF.

J is TRBJ2-5 and V is TRBV4-3; D remains ambiguous. Looked up from germline, CDR1 is LGHNA and CDR2 is YSLEER. Trimming stripped 0 bases from V and 1 base from J, with 9 bases between. The CDR3 covers 15 residues. Here the CDR3 reads CASSQDINTQETQYF. The CDR3 DNA reads as TGCGCCAGCAGCCAAGATATAAACACCCAAGAGACCCAGTACTTC.

The chain employs TRBV18 and TRBJ1-2, with a weak D call TRBD1 (6 bases). This CDR3 is built from 16 residues. Germline loops: CDR1 KGHSH, CDR2 LQKENI. Deletions cut 5 bases from V and 2 bases from J, with 18 bases between. The CDR3 loop reads CASSRGSGVLNYGYTF. DNA of the CDR3: TGTGCCAGCTCAAGGGGATCAGGGGTCCTAAACTATGGCTACACCTTC.

This clone has a single count. CDR3 sequence: CASSLTGGQRNEQYF. The CDR3 DNA sequence: TGTGCCAGTAGTCTCACAGGGGGCCAAAGGAACGAGCAGTACTTC. The rearrangement links TRBV19 to TRBJ2-7, with 9 bases identical to TRBD1. Trimming at V came to 5 bases and at J to 5 bases, leaving 10 bases not matched to a gene. There are 15 residues in the CDR3. Germline values: CDR1 LNHDA, CDR2 SQIVND (reference sequence). Full variable domain (rest looked up from reference TRBV19 and TRBJ2-7): DGGITQSPKYLFRKEGQNVTLSCEQNLNHDAMYWYRQDPGQGLRLIYYSQIVNDFQKGDIAEGYSVSREKKESFPLTVTSAQKNPTAFYLCASSLTGGQRNEQYFGPGTRLTVT.